This T cell receptor beta chain is drawn from a study of regulatory T cells in long-lasting Graves disease. In its sample, this clonotype was seen a few times. V was clipped by 0 bases and J by 16 bases, with 12 bases between them. The CDR3 length is 12 residues. CDR1 is LNHNV, CDR2 YYDKDF, per germline (reference sequence). Library construction for TCR beta used iRepertoire HTBI primers and Arm-PCR of CDR3 regions. Each CDR3 protein is one row after TCRdb ran MiXCR on the multiplex PCR reads. The table shows fewer than 550,000 distinct CDR3 sequences, with about 16% occurring only once. Time point here: newly diagnosed GD, antithyroid drugs for less than 3 months. The TCR library used RNA extracted from PBMCs. These data were likewise used in another study, on T cells in Graves' hyperthyroidism and ophthalmopathy.

The V gene is TRBV15, the J gene TRBJ2-2; D unresolved. This TCR came from a woman aged 40-65 years with Graves disease. Sample: peripheral blood mononuclear cells (PBMCs), taken at new diagnosis, from a patient treated with antithyroid drugs. CDR3 coding DNA: TGTGCCACCAGCAGAGATCGAACAGCCCGGTTTTTT. Translating it yields CATSRDRTARFF.